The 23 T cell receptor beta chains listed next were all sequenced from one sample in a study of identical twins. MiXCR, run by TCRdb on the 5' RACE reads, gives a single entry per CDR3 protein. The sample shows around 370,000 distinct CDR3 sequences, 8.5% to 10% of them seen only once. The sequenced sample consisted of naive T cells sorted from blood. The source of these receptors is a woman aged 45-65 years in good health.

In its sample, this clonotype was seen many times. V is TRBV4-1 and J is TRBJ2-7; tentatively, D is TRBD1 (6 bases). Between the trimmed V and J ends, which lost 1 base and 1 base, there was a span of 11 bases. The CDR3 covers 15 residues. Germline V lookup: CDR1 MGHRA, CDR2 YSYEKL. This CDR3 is CASSQGAGASYEQYV. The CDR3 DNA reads TGCGCCAGCAGCCAAGGGGCAGGGGCTTCCTACGAGCAGTACGTC.

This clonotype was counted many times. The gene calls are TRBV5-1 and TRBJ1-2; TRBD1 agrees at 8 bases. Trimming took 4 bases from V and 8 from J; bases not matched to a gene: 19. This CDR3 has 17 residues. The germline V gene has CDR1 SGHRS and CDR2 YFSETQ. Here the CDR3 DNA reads TGCGCCAGCAGCCTTGGGGGACAGGAACATCATACGGCCGGCTACACCTTC. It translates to CASSLGGQEHHTAGYTF.

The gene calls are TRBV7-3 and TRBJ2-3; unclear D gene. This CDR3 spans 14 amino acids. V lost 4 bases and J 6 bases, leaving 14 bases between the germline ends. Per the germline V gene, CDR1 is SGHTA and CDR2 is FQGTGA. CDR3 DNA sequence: TGTGCCAGCAGCTCAAATTTTCCGGAGGATACGCAGTATTTT. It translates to CASSSNFPEDTQYF.

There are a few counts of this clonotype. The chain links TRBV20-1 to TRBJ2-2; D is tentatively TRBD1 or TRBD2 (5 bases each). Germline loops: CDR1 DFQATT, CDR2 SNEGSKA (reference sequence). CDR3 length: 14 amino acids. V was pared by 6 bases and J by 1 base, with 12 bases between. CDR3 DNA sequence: TGCAGTGCCCCGGGACGCAAGAACACCGGGGAGCTGTTTTTT. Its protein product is CSAPGRKNTGELFF.

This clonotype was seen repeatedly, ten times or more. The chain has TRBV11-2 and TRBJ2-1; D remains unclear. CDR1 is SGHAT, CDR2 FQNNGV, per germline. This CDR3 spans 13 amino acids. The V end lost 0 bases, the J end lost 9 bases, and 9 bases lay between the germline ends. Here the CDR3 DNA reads TGTGCCAGCAGCTTAGATCGAAGCGTTGAGCAGTTCTTC. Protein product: CASSLDRSVEQFF.

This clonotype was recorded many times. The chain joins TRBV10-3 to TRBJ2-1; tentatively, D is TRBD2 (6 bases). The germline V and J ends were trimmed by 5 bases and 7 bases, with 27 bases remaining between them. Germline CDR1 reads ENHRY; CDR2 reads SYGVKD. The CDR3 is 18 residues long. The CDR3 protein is CAISLMNPNGGPGNEQFF. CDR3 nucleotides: TGTGCCATCAGTCTCATGAACCCAAACGGAGGGCCCGGGAATGAGCAGTTCTTC.

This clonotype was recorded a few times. The CDR3 here is CASSKAQGRGLGDTEAFF. The CDR3 DNA is TGTGCCAGCAGCAAAGCGCAGGGCAGGGGGCTCGGCGACACTGAAGCTTTCTTT. V is TRBV21-1 and J is TRBJ1-1; the D call of TRBD1 is as the table states it, not checked on the DNA. TRBV21-1 is termed a pseudogene. This CDR3 contains 18 residues.

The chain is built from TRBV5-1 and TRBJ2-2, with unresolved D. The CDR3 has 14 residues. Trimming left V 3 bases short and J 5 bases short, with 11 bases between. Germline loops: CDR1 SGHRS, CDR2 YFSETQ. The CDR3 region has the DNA TGCGCCAGCAGCTCCCTCCTTTTGACCGGGGAGCTGTTTTTT. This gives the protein CASSSLLLTGELFF.

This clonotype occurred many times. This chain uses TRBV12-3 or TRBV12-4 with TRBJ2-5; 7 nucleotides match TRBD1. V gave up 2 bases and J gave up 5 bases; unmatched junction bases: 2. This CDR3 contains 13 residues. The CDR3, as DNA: TGTGCCAGCAGTTTATTCAGGGGGGAGACCCAGTACTTC. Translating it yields CASSLFRGETQYF.

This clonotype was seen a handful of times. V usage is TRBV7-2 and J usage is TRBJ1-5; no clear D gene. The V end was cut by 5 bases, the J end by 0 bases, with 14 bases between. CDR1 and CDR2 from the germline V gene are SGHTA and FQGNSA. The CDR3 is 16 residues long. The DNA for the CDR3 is TGTGCCAGCAGCCCAGGTGGATTGGGTAGCAATCAGCCCCAGCATTTT. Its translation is CASSPGGLGSNQPQHF.

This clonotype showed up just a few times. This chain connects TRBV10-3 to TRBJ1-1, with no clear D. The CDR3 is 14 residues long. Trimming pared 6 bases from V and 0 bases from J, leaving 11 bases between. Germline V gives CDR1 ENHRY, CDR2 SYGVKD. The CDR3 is CAISSTGMNTEAFF. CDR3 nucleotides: TGTGCCATCAGCTCGACGGGCATGAACACTGAAGCTTTCTTT.

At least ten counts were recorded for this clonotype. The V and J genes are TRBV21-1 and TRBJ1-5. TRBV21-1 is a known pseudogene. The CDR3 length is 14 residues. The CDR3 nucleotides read TGTGCCAGCAGAGGAACAGAGATCAATCAGCCCCAGCATTTT. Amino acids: CASRGTEINQPQHF.

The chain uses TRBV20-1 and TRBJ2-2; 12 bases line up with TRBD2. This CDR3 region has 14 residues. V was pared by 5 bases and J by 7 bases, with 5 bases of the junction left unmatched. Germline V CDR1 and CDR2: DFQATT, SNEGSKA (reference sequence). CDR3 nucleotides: TGCAGTGCTCCTGAGACTAGCGGGAGCGGGGAGCTGTTTTTT. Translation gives CSAPETSGSGELFF.

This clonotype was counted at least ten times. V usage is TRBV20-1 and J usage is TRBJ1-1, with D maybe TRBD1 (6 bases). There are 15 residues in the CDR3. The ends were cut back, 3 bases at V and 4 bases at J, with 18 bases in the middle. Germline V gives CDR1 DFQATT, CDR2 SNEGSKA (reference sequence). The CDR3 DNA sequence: TGCAGTGCTAGGGGGGGGGCGATTCCCGGCACTGAAGCTTTCTTT. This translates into CSARGGAIPGTEAFF.

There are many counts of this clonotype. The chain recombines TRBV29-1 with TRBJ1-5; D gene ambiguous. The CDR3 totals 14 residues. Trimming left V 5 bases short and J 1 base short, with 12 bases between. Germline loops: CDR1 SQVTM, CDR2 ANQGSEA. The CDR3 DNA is TGCAGCGTTTCTGACTCCGGCAGCAATCAGCCCCAGCATTTT. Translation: CSVSDSGSNQPQHF.

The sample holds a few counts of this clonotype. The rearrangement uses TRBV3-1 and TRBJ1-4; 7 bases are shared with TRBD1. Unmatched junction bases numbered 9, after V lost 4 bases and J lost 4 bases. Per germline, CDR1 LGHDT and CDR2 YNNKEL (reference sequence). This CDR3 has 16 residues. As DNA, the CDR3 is TGTGCCAGCAGCCGAGACCAGGGACAGATTAATGAAAAACTGTTTTTT. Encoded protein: CASSRDQGQINEKLFF.

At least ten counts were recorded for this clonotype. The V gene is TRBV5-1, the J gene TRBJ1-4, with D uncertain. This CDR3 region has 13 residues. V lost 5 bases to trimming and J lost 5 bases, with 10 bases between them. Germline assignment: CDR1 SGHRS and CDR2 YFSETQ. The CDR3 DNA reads TGCGCCAGCAGTCTCACTTACAATGAAAAACTGTTTTTT. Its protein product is CASSLTYNEKLFF.

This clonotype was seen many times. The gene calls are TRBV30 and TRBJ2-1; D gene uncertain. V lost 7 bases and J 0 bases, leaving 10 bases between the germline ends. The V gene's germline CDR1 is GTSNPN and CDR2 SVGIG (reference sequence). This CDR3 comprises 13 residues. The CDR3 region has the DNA TGTGCCTCCAAACGAAGCTCCTACAATGAGCAGTTCTTC. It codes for CASKRSSYNEQFF.

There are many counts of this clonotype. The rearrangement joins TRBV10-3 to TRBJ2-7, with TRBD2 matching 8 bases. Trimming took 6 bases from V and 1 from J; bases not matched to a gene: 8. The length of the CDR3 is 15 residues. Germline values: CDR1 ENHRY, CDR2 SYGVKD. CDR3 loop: CAIRGQLAGSYEQYV. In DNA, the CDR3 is TGTGCCATCAGAGGTCAGCTAGCGGGTTCCTACGAGCAGTACGTC.

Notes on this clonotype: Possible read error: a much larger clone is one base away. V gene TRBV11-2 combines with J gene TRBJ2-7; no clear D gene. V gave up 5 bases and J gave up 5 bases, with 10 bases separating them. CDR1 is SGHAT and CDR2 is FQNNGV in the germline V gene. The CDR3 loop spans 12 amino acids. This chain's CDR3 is CASSHQDNEQYV. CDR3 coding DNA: TGTGCCAGCAGCCATCAGGATAACGAGCAGTACGTC.

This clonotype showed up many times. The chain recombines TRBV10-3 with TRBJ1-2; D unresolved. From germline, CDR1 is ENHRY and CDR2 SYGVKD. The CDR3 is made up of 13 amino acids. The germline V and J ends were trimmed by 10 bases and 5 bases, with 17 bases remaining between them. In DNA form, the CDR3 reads TGTGCCACAAGCCTAGATCGGGAATATGGCTACACCTTC. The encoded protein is CATSLDREYGYTF.

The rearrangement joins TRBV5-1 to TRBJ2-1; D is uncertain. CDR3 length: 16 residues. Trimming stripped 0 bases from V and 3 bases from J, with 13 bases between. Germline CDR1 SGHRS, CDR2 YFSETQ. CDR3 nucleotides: TGCGCCAGCAGCTTGGGGGTGGACCGATTCTACAATGAGCAGTTCTTC. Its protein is CASSLGVDRFYNEQFF.

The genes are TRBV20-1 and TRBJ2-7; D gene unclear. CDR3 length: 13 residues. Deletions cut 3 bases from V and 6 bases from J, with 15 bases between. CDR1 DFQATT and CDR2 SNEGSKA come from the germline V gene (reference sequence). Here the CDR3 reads CSASVDAQVEQYF. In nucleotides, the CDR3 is TGCAGTGCTAGTGTGGACGCTCAGGTCGAGCAGTACTTC.